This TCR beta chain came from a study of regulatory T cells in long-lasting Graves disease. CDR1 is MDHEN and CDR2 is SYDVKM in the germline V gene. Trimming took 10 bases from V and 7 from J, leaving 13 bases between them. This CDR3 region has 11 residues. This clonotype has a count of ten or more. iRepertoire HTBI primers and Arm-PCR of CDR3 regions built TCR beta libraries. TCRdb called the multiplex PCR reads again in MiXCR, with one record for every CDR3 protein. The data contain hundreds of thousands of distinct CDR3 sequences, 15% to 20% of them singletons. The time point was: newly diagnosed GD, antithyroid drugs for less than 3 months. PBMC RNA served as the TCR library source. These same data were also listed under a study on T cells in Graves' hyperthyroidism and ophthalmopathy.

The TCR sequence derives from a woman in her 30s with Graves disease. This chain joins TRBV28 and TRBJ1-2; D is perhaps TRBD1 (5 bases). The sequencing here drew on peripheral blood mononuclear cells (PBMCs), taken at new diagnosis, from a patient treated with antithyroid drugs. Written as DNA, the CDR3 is TGTGCCATTTCAATCGGGGGTGGCTACACCTTC. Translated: CAISIGGGYTF.